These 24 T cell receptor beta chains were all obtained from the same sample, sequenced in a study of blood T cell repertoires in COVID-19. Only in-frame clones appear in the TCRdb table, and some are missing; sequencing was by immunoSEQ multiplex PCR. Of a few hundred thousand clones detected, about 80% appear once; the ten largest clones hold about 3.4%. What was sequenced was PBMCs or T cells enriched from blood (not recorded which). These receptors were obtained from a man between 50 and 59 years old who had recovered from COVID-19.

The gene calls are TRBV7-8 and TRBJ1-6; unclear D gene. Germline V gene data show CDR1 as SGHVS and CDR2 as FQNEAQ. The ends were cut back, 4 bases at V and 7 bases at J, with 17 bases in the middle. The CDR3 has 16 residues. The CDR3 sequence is CASSSTPRGPNSPLHF. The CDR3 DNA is TGTGCCAGCAGCTCAACACCACGCGGGCCCAATTCACCCCTCCACTTT.

In DNA, the CDR3 is TGTGCCTGGAGTGTACGGACTAGCGGAGATCGGCAGCAGTACTTC. This translates into CAWSVRTSGDRQQYF. V is TRBV30 and J is TRBJ2-7, with TRBD2 matching over 10 bases. The J segment lost 8 bases and the V segment lost 0 bases, leaving 10 bases of the junction unmatched. The CDR3 spans 15 residues. CDR1 and CDR2 (germline): GTSNPN, SVGIG (reference sequence).

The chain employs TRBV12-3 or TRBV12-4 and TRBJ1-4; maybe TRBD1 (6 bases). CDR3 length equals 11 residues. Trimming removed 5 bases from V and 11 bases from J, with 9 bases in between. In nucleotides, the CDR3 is TGTGCCAGCAGTCCAGGGGAGAAACTGTTTTTT. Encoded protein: CASSPGEKLFF.

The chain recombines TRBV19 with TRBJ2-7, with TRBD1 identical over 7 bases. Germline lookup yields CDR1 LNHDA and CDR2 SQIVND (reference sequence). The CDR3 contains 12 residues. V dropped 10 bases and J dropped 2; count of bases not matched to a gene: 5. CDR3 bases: TGTGCCACCAAAAGGGGGCCCTACGAGCAGTACTTC. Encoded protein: CATKRGPYEQYF.

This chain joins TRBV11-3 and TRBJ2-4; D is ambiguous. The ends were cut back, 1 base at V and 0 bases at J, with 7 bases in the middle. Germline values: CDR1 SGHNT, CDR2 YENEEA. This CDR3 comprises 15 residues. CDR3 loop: CASSLGPLAKNIQYF. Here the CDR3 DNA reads TGTGCCAGCAGCTTAGGCCCACTAGCCAAAAACATTCAGTACTTC.

CDR3 in amino acids: CASSQGQGSYNSPLHF. CDR3 nucleotides: TGCGCCAGCAGCCAAGGACAGGGGTCCTATAATTCACCCCTCCACTTT. The chain links TRBV4-1 to TRBJ1-6; 8 bases agree with TRBD1. V trimming: 1 base; J trimming: 1 base; junction bases outside the gene matches: 0. Germline-derived CDR1 and CDR2 are MGHRA and YSYEKL. CDR3 length: 16 amino acids.

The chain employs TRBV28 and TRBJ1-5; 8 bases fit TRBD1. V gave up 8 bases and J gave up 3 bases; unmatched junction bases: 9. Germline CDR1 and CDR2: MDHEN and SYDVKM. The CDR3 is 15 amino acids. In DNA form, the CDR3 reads TGTGCCAGCTCTTCCGGGACAGGTTACAATCAGCCCCAGCATTTT. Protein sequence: CASSSGTGYNQPQHF.

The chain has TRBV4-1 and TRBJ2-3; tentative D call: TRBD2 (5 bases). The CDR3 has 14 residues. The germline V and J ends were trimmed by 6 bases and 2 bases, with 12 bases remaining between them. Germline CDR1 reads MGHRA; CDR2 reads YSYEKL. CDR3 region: CASSGSGYTDTQYF. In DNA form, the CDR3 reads TGCGCCAGCAGTGGGAGCGGATACACAGATACGCAGTATTTT.

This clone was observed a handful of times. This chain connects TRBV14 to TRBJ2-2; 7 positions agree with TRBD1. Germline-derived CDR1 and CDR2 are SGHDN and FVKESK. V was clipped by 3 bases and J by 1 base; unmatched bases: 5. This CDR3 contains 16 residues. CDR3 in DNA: TGTGCCAGCAGCCAGATGGGACAGAGGAACACCGGGGAGCTGTTTTTT. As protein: CASSQMGQRNTGELFF.

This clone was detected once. As DNA, the CDR3 is TGTGCCAGTAGTATAGGGACAGGGGGCAGCTACGAGCAGTACTTC. Amino acids: CASSIGTGGSYEQYF. The rearrangement links TRBV19 to TRBJ2-7; 11 nucleotides match TRBD1. The CDR3 runs 15 residues. The J segment lost 3 bases and the V segment lost 1 base, leaving 2 bases of the junction unmatched. Germline assignment: CDR1 LNHDA and CDR2 SQIVND (reference sequence).

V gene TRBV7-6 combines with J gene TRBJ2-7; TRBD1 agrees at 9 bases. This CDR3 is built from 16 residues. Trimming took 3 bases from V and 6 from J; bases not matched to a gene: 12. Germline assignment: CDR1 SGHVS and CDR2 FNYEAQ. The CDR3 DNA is TGTGCCAGCAGCTTGTTTATTGGGGGACAGGGATCCGAGCAGTACTTC. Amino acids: CASSLFIGGQGSEQYF.

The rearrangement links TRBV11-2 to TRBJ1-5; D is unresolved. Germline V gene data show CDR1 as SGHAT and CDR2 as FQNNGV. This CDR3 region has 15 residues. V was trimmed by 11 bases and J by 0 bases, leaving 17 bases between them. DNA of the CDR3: TGTGCCGGTAGCAGTTCCACTTATAGCAATCAGCCCCAGCATTTT. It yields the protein CAGSSSTYSNQPQHF.

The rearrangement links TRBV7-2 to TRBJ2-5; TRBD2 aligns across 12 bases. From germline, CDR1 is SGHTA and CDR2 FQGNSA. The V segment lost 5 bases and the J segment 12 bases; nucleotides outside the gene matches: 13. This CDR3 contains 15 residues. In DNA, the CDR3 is TGTGCCAGCAGCCCCCGACTAGCGGGAGACATCCCCAAGTACTTC. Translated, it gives CASSPRLAGDIPKYF.

CDR3 DNA: TGTGCCAGCAGCCCAGGGACTACCCATATTTATAGCTCCTACAATGAGCAGTTCTTC. As protein: CASSPGTTHIYSSYNEQFF. The rearrangement uses TRBV7-3 and TRBJ2-1, with 7 nucleotides matching TRBD2. This CDR3 has 19 residues. The V gene's germline CDR1 is SGHTA and CDR2 FQGTGA. Unmatched junction bases numbered 16, after V lost 5 bases and J lost 0 bases.

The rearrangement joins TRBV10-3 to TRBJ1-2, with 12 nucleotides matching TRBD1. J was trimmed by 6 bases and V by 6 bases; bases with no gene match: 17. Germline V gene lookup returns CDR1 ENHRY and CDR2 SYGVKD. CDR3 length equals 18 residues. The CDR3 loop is CAIREPGQGARGSDGYTF. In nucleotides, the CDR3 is TGTGCCATCAGGGAACCGGGACAGGGGGCAAGAGGGTCTGATGGCTACACCTTC.

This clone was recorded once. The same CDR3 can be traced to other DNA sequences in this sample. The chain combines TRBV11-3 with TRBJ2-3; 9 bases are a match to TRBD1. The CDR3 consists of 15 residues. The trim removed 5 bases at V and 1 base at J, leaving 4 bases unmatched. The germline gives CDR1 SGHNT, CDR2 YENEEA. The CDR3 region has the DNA TGTGCCAGCAGCCCGGGACAGGGCGGCACAGATACGCAGTATTTT. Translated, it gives CASSPGQGGTDTQYF.

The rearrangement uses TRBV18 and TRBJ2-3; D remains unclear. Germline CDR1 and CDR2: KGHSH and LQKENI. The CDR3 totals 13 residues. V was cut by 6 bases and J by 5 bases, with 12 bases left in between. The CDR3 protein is CASSPQTLDTQYF. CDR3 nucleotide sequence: TGTGCCAGCTCGCCTCAGACTCTAGATACGCAGTATTTT.

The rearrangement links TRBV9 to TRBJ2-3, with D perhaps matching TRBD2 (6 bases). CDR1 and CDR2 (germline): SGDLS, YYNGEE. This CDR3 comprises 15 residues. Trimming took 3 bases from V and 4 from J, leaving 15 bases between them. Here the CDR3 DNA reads TGTGCCAGCAGCGCCAGTGGCGGGATGGCAGATACGCAGTATTTT. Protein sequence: CASSASGGMADTQYF.

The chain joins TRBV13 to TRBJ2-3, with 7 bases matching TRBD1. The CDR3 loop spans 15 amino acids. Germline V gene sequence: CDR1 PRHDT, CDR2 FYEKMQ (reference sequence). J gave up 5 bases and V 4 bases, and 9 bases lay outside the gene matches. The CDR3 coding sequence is TGTGCCAGCAGCTCGCGGGCACAGGGGAGAGATACGCAGTATTTT. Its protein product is CASSSRAQGRDTQYF.

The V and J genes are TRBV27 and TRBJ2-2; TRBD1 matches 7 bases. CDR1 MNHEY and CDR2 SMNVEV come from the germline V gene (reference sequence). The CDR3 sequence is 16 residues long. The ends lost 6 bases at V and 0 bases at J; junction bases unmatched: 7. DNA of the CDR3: TGTGCCAGCAGCTCGGACAGGAGATCGAACACCGGGGAGCTGTTTTTT. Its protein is CASSSDRRSNTGELFF.

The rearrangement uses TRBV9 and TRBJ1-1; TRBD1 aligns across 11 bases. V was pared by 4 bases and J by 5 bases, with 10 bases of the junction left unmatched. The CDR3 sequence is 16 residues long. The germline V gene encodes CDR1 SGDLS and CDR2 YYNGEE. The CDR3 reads CASSLGGQGAQTEAFF. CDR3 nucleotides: TGTGCCAGCAGCCTAGGCGGACAGGGGGCGCAAACTGAAGCTTTCTTT.

In DNA, the CDR3 is TGTGCCAGCAGCTTACAGTCGAACACTGAAGCTTTCTTT. This codes for CASSLQSNTEAFF. The genes are TRBV11-3 and TRBJ1-1; D is ambiguous. Germline V gene data show CDR1 as SGHNT and CDR2 as YENEEA. The ends were cut back, 2 bases at V and 1 base at J, with 5 bases in the middle. The CDR3 length is 13 residues.

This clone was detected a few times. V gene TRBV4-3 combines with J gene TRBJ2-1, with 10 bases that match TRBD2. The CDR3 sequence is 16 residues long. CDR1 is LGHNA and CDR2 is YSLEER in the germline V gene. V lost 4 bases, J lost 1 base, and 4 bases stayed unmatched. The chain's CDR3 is CASSPRLAGSYNEQFF. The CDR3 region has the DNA TGCGCCAGCAGCCCTCGACTAGCGGGTTCCTACAATGAGCAGTTCTTC.

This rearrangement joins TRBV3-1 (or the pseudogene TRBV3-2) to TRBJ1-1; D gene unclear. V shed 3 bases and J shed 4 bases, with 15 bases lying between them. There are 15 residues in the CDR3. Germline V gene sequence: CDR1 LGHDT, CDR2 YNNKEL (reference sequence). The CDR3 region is CASSHHQEDGTEAFF. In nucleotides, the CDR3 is TGTGCCAGCAGCCACCATCAGGAGGATGGCACTGAAGCTTTCTTT.